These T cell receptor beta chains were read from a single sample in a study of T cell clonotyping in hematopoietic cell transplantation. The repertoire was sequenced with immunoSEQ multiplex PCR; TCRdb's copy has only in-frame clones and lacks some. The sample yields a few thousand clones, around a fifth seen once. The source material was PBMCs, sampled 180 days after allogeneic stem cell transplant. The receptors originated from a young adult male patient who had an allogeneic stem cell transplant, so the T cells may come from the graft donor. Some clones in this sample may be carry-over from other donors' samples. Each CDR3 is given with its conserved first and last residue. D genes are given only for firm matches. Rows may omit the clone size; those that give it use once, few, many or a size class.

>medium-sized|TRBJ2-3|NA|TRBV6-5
TGTGCCAGCAGTTTACAGAGCACAGATACGCAGTATTTT
CASSLQSTDTQYF
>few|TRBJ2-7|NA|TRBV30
TGTGCCTGGACCAAAGACTTCGCCTACGAGCAGTACTTC
CAWTKDFAYEQYF
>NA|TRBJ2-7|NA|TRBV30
TGTGCCTGGAGTCCGGGTACCTACGAGCAGTACTTC
CAWSPGTYEQYF
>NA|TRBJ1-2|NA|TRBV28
TGTGCCAGCAGTCTTCTTCAGGGGAATAGAGGCTACACCTTC
CASSLLQGNRGYTF
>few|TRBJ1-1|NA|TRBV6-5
TGTGCCAGCAGTTATGGGGGGAGTGAAGCTTTCTTT
CASSYGGSEAFF
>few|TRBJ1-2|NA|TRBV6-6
TGTGCCAGCAGTTACGCAGGGGCGGTCTACACCTTC
CASSYAGAVYTF
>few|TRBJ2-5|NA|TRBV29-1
TGCAGCGTTGAAGTGGACGGGGGGCGGGAGACCCAGTACTTC
CSVEVDGGRETQYF
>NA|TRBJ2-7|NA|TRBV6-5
TGTGCCACGCTGGGGGAAACCTACGAGCAGTACTTC
CATLGETYEQYF
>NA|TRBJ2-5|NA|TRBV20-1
TGCAGTGCTAGAGGAGGAGAGACCCAGTACTTC
CSARGGETQYF
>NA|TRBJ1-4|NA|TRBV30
TGTGCCTGGAGTTGGCAGACTAATGAAAAACTGTTTTTT
CAWSWQTNEKLFF
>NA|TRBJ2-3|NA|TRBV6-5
TGTGCCAGCAGGGGCACAGATACGCAGTATTTT
CASRGTDTQYF
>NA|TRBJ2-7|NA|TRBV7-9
TGTGCCAGCAGCTTAGAAGGCAGCCTACATTCCGAGCAGTACTTC
CASSLEGSLHSEQYF
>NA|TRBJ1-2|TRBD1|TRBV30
TGTGCCTGGACCCGAAGGGACAGGGCTTGTGGCTACACCTTC
CAWTRRDRACGYTF
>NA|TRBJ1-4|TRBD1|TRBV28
TGTGCCAGCAGTTGGGACAGACAAACGGAAAAACTGTTTTTT
CASSWDRQTEKLFF
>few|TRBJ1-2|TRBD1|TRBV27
TGTGCCAGCAGCCCGACAGGGGGATTCTATGGCTACACCTTC
CASSPTGGFYGYTF
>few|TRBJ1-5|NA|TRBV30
TGTGCCTGGAGTGTAAGGTTAGGGAATCAGCCCCAGCATTTT
CAWSVRLGNQPQHF
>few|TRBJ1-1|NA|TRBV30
TGTGCCTACGGGCATGGCACTGAAGCTTTCTTT
CAYGHGTEAFF
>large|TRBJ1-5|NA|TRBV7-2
TGTGCCAGCAGCTTAGGGGGGATTCAGCCCCAGCATTTT
CASSLGGIQPQHF
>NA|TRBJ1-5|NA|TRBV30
TGTGCCTGGAGTGGCAGCCGCGGAGAACCCCCGCATTTT
CAWSGSRGEPPHF
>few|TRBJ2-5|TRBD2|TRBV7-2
TGTGCCAGCAGCTTAGATCGGGCTAGCGGGCTTGAGACCCAGTACTTC
CASSLDRASGLETQYF
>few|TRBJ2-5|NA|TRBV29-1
TGCAGCGCCTTCACCGGGACGAGGGGAGGAGAGCAGTACTTC
CSAFTGTRGGEQYF
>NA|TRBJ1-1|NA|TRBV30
TGTGCCTGGGGCCCGGGCGAAGAAGCTTTCTTT
CAWGPGEEAFF
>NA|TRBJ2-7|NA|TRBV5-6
TGTGCCAGCAGCGTGGACAGTCGCTACGAGCAGTACTTC
CASSVDSRYEQYF
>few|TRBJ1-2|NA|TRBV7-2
TGTGCCAGCAGCTTATCAGGGTATGGCTACACCTTC
CASSLSGYGYTF
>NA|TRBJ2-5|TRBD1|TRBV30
TGTGCCTGGAGGGAACAGGGGGCGAGGGAGACCCAGTACTTC
CAWREQGARETQYF
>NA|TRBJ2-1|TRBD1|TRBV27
TGTGCCAGCAGTCGACGGACAGGGACAGCGGACTATGAGCAGTTCTTC
CASSRRTGTADYEQFF
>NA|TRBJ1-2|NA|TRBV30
TGTGCCTGGAGTCCCCTGAGGGGCGCCTCTAGTGGCTACACCTTC
CAWSPLRGASSGYTF
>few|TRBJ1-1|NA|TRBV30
TGTGCCTCCCCCCCTGGACAGTCGAACACTGAAGCTTTCTTT
CASPPGQSNTEAFF
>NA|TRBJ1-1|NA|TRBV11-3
TGTGCCAGCAGCTCCGGGACAGAAGCTTTCTTT
CASSSGTEAFF
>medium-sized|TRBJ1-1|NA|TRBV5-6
TGTGCCAGCAGCTGGGGTTTGACTGAAGCTTTCTTT
CASSWGLTEAFF